This T cell receptor (beta chain) was identified in a study of blood T cell repertoires in COVID-19. Sequencing was performed with immunoSEQ multiplex PCR; in TCRdb, only in-frame clones are kept and a portion is missing. Of fewer than 65,000 clones listed, around 80% are singletons. Germline CDR1 LNHDA, CDR2 SQIVND (reference sequence). This CDR3 has 14 residues. The germline V and J ends were trimmed by 6 bases and 0 bases, with 6 bases remaining between them. The rearrangement links TRBV19 to TRBJ1-6; D unclear. This receptor was obtained from a human donor in a cohort sampled during active COVID-19. Material: peripheral blood. The CDR3 DNA reads TGTGCCAGTAGCCCGGGCTCCTATAATTCACCCCTCCACTTT. This sequence encodes CASSPGSYNSPLHF.